This T cell receptor beta chain was sequenced in a study of identical twins. Study findings and constraints: The abundant beta clonotypes from cord blood had fewer insertions, and memory repertoires had none of this.

TCRdb recomputed calls from the 5' RACE reads with MiXCR, one row per CDR3 protein. Here the sample spans some 330,000 distinct CDR3 sequences, about 9% being singletons. The CDR3 is 13 amino acids. Trimming shortened V by 8 bases and J by 1 base, and 9 bases separated the two germline ends. CDR1 is MNHEY and CDR2 is SMNVEV in the germline V gene (reference sequence). This clonotype occurred many times. Its antigen is unknown. The receptor comes from a woman aged 45-65 years in good health. This chain connects TRBV27 to TRBJ1-5; D uncertain. Sequencing input: naive T cells sorted from blood. CDR3 nucleotide sequence: TGTGCCAGCTCCATCATGAGCAATCAGCCCCAGCATTTT. Its protein product is CASSIMSNQPQHF.